This T cell receptor beta chain comes out of a study of immune characteristics of hereditary and idiopathic chronic pancreatitis. Only in-frame clones appear in the TCRdb table, and some are missing; sequencing was by immunoSEQ multiplex PCR. This sample carries 11,000 to 15,000 clones, roughly 70% of them seen once, and the ten largest clones take approximately 14%. The germline V gene encodes CDR1 MDHEN and CDR2 SYDVKM. Trimming left V 10 bases short and J 1 base short, with 4 bases between. This CDR3 region has 10 residues. Concerning this clone itself: Its antigen remains unidentified.

Chronic pancreatitis tissue was collected during total pancreatectomy with islet autotransplantation. Study outcomes and limitations: No patients had chronic pancreatitis due to alcohol use. Hereditary and idiopathic cases differed in TRBV10, TRBV19, TRBV23 and TRBV5 usage.

Sequenced: pancreas tissue with hereditary chronic pancreatitis. V is TRBV28 and J is TRBJ1-1; no reliable D call. The clonotype comes from a human donor with chronic pancreatitis. DNA for the CDR3: TGTGCCACCGGGAACACTGAAGCTTTCTTT. It encodes CATGNTEAFF.